This T cell receptor (beta chain) emerged from a study of blood T cell repertoires in COVID-19. On the study more broadly: Acute and convalescent COVID-19 samples came from the United States, Italy and Spain. Sample material is recorded as cDNA or gDNA derived from T cells, B-cell-depleted T cells, or PBMCs.

As handled by the study authors: Counts of nucleated cells, estimated from reference gene primer amplification, were obtained. Only in-frame clones appear in the TCRdb table, and some are missing; sequencing was by immunoSEQ multiplex PCR. D and trimming were read from the DNA, whereas the V and J calls and clone size are those reported in that table. Among about 290,000 clones listed, roughly 89% were seen once. Germline V gene lookup returns CDR1 LNHDA and CDR2 SQIVND (reference sequence). V lost 3 bases, J lost 0 bases, and 21 bases lay in between. The CDR3 is 18 amino acids. The Seattle patients joined while their infection was active and were tracked longitudinally afterward.

The sample taken for sequencing was peripheral blood. V is TRBV19 and J is TRBJ2-7, with D maybe TRBD1 (5 bases). The receptor's source is a woman between 25 and 40 years old with COVID-19, enrolled during active disease. The chain's CDR3 is CASSIGRGRGPSSYEQYF. CDR3 coding DNA: TGTGCCAGTAGTATCGGTAGAGGAAGGGGTCCGAGCTCCTACGAGCAGTACTTC.